The clone carrying this TCR beta chain was counted a few times. Antigen: not known. The read is 3 residues too short to cover the CDR3 end, so that end is filled in from the germline J gene. The ends lost 3 bases at V and 2 bases at J; junction bases unmatched: 7. The CDR3 spans 15 residues. Germline CDR1 and CDR2: MNHNS and SASEGT. This entry belongs to a study of T cell clonality in common variable immunodeficiency. General study points: CVID subjects shared fewer TCRbeta clones than healthy controls did. In common variable immunodeficiency, TCR beta chains reportedly carried fewer deletions and N-nucleotide insertions.

TCRdb's table, derived via immunoSEQ multiplex PCR, lists solely in-frame clones and lacks some. The sample yields about 33,000 clones, without any singletons. Sequenced sample: peripheral blood mononuclear cells. This clonotype originated in a human donor with common variable immunodeficiency. The gene calls are TRBV6-1 and TRBJ2-7; 7 bases align to TRBD1. CDR3 bases read: TGTGCCAGCAGTGAGGGGGACAGAAGAACCTACGAG. Protein sequence: CASSEGDRRTYE. The CDR3 as a whole reads CASSEGDRRTYEQYF.